The 25 T cell receptor beta chains reported below all come from one sample, sequenced in a study of OX40 agonist ivuxolimab in advanced cancers. Profiled with immunoSEQ multiplex PCR; TCRdb holds only in-frame clones, not every one. In the table there are 60,000 to 70,000 clones, about 88% of which are singletons. This specimen consisted of CD4+ or CD8+ T cells sorted from blood, obtained in a trial of the OX40 agonist ivuxolimab. The receptors were gathered from an adult with an advanced solid tumor such as melanoma, head and neck, liver or kidney cancer.

The CDR3 DNA is TGTGCCACCAGCAGAGATGCAGGGGCTCTAGAGACCCAGTACTTC. Translated: CATSRDAGALETQYF. The chain recombines TRBV15 with TRBJ2-5; TRBD1 might be the D (6 bases). CDR3 length: 15 residues. V was shortened by 0 bases and J by 4 bases, with 12 bases between the two germline ends. Germline CDR1 LNHNV, CDR2 YYDKDF (reference sequence).

This clone was seen only a few times. V and J are TRBV7-8 and TRBJ1-1, with D possibly TRBD1 on 6 matching bases. The germline V gene has CDR1 SGHVS and CDR2 FQNEAQ. The CDR3 runs to 12 residues. V was pared by 4 bases and J by 9 bases, with 12 bases between. CDR3 in DNA: TGTGCCAGCAGCTCAGGGGAAGGAAAAGCTTTCTTT. Its protein product is CASSSGEGKAFF. The entire variable domain, with the rest obtained from reference TRBV7-8 and TRBJ1-1, is as follows: GAGVSQSPRYKVAKRGQDVALRCDPISGHVSLFWYQQALGQGPEFLTYFQNEAQLDKSGLPSDRFFAERPEGSVSTLKIQRTQQEDSAVYLCASSSGEGKAFFGQGTRLTVV.

This clone has just one count. The CDR3 loop is CASSLDGTVNTEAFF. As DNA, the CDR3 is TGCGCCAGCAGCTTGGACGGGACGGTGAACACTGAAGCTTTCTTT. V and J are TRBV5-1 and TRBJ1-1; TRBD1 is a possible D gene (5 bases). This CDR3 contains 15 residues. The V gene's germline CDR1 is SGHRS and CDR2 YFSETQ. The germline V and J ends were trimmed by 0 bases and 0 bases, with 9 bases remaining between them.

The V and J genes are TRBV15 and TRBJ1-2, with D unclear. The CDR3 has 12 residues. Germline CDR1 reads LNHNV; CDR2 reads YYDKDF (reference sequence). Between the trimmed V and J ends, which lost 1 base and 6 bases, there was a span of 6 bases. CDR3 amino acids: CATSRGSDGYTF. The CDR3 nucleotides read TGTGCCACCAGCAGAGGATCCGATGGCTACACCTTC.

This sequence joins TRBV7-4 and TRBJ2-7, with 10 bases aligning to TRBD2. With 5 bases clipped from V and 3 bases from J, the junction kept 16 bases outside the gene matches. Germline V lookup: CDR1 SGHVT, CDR2 SQSDAQ. The CDR3 extends over 18 amino acids. For the CDR3, the DNA is TGTGCCAGCAGCCTCAACGTGGTGTGGACTAGCGGAAACTACGAGCAGTACTTC. Translated, it gives CASSLNVVWTSGNYEQYF.

The chain links TRBV2 to TRBJ1-5; maybe TRBD1 (6 bases). This CDR3 is built from 15 residues. The V end was cut by 6 bases, the J end by 3 bases, with 15 bases between. Germline-derived CDR1 and CDR2 are SNHLY and FYNNEI. This chain's CDR3 is CASRVQGISNQPQHF. DNA for the CDR3: TGTGCCAGCAGGGTACAGGGAATATCCAATCAGCCCCAGCATTTT.

The chain combines TRBV28 with TRBJ1-6; weak D call: TRBD1 (6 bases). The CDR3 is made up of 14 amino acids. Looked up from germline, CDR1 is MDHEN and CDR2 is SYDVKM. The germline V and J ends were trimmed by 5 bases and 5 bases, with 10 bases remaining between them. The CDR3: CASSPHRDNSPLHF. The CDR3 bases are TGTGCCAGCAGTCCCCACAGGGATAATTCACCCCTCCACTTT.

This clone was seen once. The chain uses TRBV7-9 and TRBJ2-1; 12 bases fit TRBD2. Germline V gene data show CDR1 as SEHNR and CDR2 as FQNEAQ (reference sequence). After removal of 3 bases from V and 2 bases from J, the junction contained 11 bases not matched to a gene. The CDR3 is 19 amino acids. CDR3 protein: CASSFAPWTSGITYNEQFF. The CDR3 region has the DNA TGTGCCAGCAGCTTCGCACCCTGGACTAGCGGGATTACCTACAATGAGCAGTTCTTC. Using reference TRBV7-9 and TRBJ2-1 for the parts outside the CDR3, the full variable domain is DTGVSQNPRHKITKRGQNVTFRCDPISEHNRLYWYRQTLGQGPEFLTYFQNEAQLEKSRLLSDRFSAERPKGSFSTLEIQRTEQGDSAMYLCASSFAPWTSGITYNEQFFGPGTRLTVL.

The gene calls are TRBV19 and TRBJ1-1; no reliable D call. Trimming left V 6 bases short and J 5 bases short, with 13 bases between. Germline V gives CDR1 LNHDA, CDR2 SQIVND (reference sequence). The CDR3 loop spans 13 amino acids. The CDR3 region is CASSTSMVTEAFF. CDR3 DNA sequence: TGTGCCAGTAGCACATCAATGGTTACTGAAGCTTTCTTT.

Written as DNA, the CDR3 is TGTGCCAGCTCACCCCCAGCGCGGAACACCGGGGAGCTGTTTTTT. It specifies CASSPPARNTGELFF. The rearrangement joins TRBV18 to TRBJ2-2; no definite D call. The CDR3 extends over 15 amino acids. Germline V gene data show CDR1 as KGHSH and CDR2 as LQKENI. Trimming shortened V by 3 bases and J by 1 base, and 9 bases separated the two germline ends.

The rearrangement links TRBV29-1 to TRBJ2-7, with D perhaps matching TRBD2 (5 bases). CDR3 length: 14 amino acids. V lost 0 bases and J lost 5, with 14 bases in between. Germline V gene sequence: CDR1 SQVTM, CDR2 ANQGSEA. This CDR3 reads CSVEDPSGTHEQYF. The CDR3 DNA sequence: TGCAGCGTTGAAGATCCGAGCGGCACCCACGAGCAGTACTTC.

V and J are TRBV25-1 and TRBJ2-7, with D perhaps TRBD1 (6 bases). The germline gives CDR1 MGHDK, CDR2 SYGVNS. V was shortened by 6 bases and J by 0 bases, with 9 bases between the two germline ends. The CDR3 has 13 amino acids. Here the CDR3 DNA reads TGTGCCAGCAGGAAGGACAGCTCCTACGAGCAGTACTTC. This translates into CASRKDSSYEQYF.

This clone was seen just once. The rearrangement joins TRBV4-3 to TRBJ2-2, with TRBD1 matching 10 bases. The germline gives CDR1 LGHNA, CDR2 YSLEER. The trim removed 4 bases at V and 4 bases at J, leaving 3 bases unmatched. There are 15 residues in the CDR3. In nucleotides, the CDR3 is TGCGCCAGCAGCCCCTGGACAGGGGGCACCGGGGAGCTGTTTTTT. Protein sequence: CASSPWTGGTGELFF.

The chain links TRBV2 to TRBJ1-5; D gene uncertain. Trimming left V 4 bases short and J 6 bases short, with 13 bases between. The germline V gene encodes CDR1 SNHLY and CDR2 FYNNEI. The CDR3 length is 14 residues. CDR3 sequence: CASSVGTSFQPQHF. CDR3 bases: TGTGCCAGCAGTGTAGGAACGTCATTTCAGCCCCAGCATTTT.

The gene calls are TRBV5-1 and TRBJ2-5; tentative D call: TRBD2 (6 bases). V was cut by 4 bases and J by 5 bases, with 15 bases left in between. The length of the CDR3 is 14 residues. Germline loops: CDR1 SGHRS, CDR2 YFSETQ. The CDR3 here is CASSPGTRGETQYF. The CDR3 DNA reads TGCGCCAGCAGCCCCGGGACTCGTGGGGAGACCCAGTACTTC. The full variable domain, rest sourced from reference TRBV5-1 and TRBJ2-5, is KAGVTQTPRYLIKTRGQQVTLSCSPISGHRSVSWYQQTPGQGLQFLFEYFSETQRNKGNFPGRFSGRQFSNSRSEMNVSTLELGDSALYLCASSPGTRGETQYFGPGTRLLVL.

The chain couples TRBV5-1 to TRBJ2-7; TRBD1 aligns across 10 bases. CDR1 SGHRS and CDR2 YFSETQ come from the germline V gene. The J segment lost 3 bases and the V segment lost 3 bases, leaving 6 bases of the junction unmatched. The CDR3 is made up of 15 amino acids. The CDR3 DNA reads as TGCGCCAGCAGCTCCTCCGGGACAGGGGACTACGAGCAGTACTTC. Its translation: CASSSSGTGDYEQYF.

V is TRBV5-4 and J is TRBJ2-4, with TRBD2 matching over 8 bases. Trimming took 0 bases from V and 3 from J; bases not matched to a gene: 5. The CDR3 consists of 16 residues. Germline values: CDR1 SGHNT, CDR2 YYREEE (reference sequence). This CDR3 is CASSLGSAGGKNIQYF. CDR3 in DNA: TGTGCCAGCAGCTTGGGATCCGCGGGGGGCAAAAACATTCAGTACTTC.

This chain joins TRBV6-1 and TRBJ2-7, with D possibly called TRBD1 or TRBD2 (5 bases each). The CDR3 is made up of 13 amino acids. The V and J ends lost 6 bases and 6 bases respectively, with 15 bases between them. Germline V CDR1 and CDR2: MNHNS, SASEGT. The CDR3 sequence: CASRERDALEQYF. The CDR3 nucleotides are TGTGCCAGCAGAGAAAGGGACGCCCTCGAGCAGTACTTC.

This rearrangement joins TRBV18 to TRBJ1-1; D gene ambiguous. Trimming stripped 1 base from V and 5 bases from J, with 8 bases between. The CDR3 consists of 13 residues. CDR1 and CDR2 (germline): KGHSH, LQKENI. The CDR3 DNA sequence: TGTGCCAGCTCACCACGTACAATAACTGAAGCTTTCTTT. Protein sequence: CASSPRTITEAFF.

This clone was counted between two and nine times. The V call is TRBV11-2, the J call TRBJ1-5; D remains ambiguous. V lost 5 bases to trimming and J lost 5 bases, with 7 bases between them. This CDR3 contains 12 residues. Germline V gene data show CDR1 as SGHAT and CDR2 as FQNNGV. CDR3 nucleotide sequence: TGTGCCAGCAGCAGCACAGATCAGCCCCAGCATTTT. Translation gives CASSSTDQPQHF.

As regards this clone: A read error may produce the germline difference seen at one junction end. The V and J genes are TRBV7-8 and TRBJ2-7; D is undetermined. CDR1 is SGHVS, CDR2 FQNEAQ, per germline. The CDR3 totals 15 residues. The CDR3 protein is CASSLYVGSTVEQSF. The CDR3 DNA is TGTGCCAGCAGCTTATACGTGGGGTCCACTGTGGAGCAGTCCTTC.

A word on this clone: Other nucleotide sequences from this sample produce the same CDR3. The chain is built from TRBV19 and TRBJ2-6, with D unclear. Trimming left V 9 bases short and J 2 bases short, with 8 bases between. Germline V gene lookup returns CDR1 LNHDA and CDR2 SQIVND (reference sequence). The CDR3 consists of 13 residues. The CDR3 coding sequence is TGTGCCAGCTCCAACCCTGGGGCCAACGTCCTGACTTTC. Translation: CASSNPGANVLTF.

The V gene is TRBV6-1, the J gene TRBJ2-7; TRBD2 aligns across 10 bases. CDR3 size: 15 residues. Germline V gene sequence: CDR1 MNHNS, CDR2 SASEGT. Unmatched junction bases numbered 10, after V lost 9 bases and J lost 2 bases. The CDR3 loop is CASEGRTSGAYEQYF. CDR3 DNA sequence: TGTGCCAGTGAAGGAAGGACTAGCGGAGCCTACGAGCAGTACTTC.

V gene TRBV11-2 combines with J gene TRBJ2-5; the D gene is possibly TRBD1 (6 bases). CDR3 length: 15 residues. V was pared by 3 bases and J by 4 bases, with 15 bases between. Looked up from germline, CDR1 is SGHAT and CDR2 is FQNNGV. CDR3 bases: TGTGCCAGCAGCTTTAACGGCGCAGGGGTAGAGACCCAGTACTTC. Translated: CASSFNGAGVETQYF.

The chain combines TRBV5-5 with TRBJ2-5, with D uncertain. V lost 2 bases and J lost 4, with 12 bases in between. CDR1 and CDR2 from the germline V gene are SGHKS and YYEKEE (reference sequence). CDR3 length: 14 amino acids. The CDR3 region has the DNA TGTGCCAGCAGCTTCGGGTCAGCCTTAGAGACCCAGTACTTC. It yields the protein CASSFGSALETQYF.